The 20 T cell receptor beta chains listed next were all sequenced from one sample in a study of blood T cell repertoires in COVID-19. Clones were sequenced by immunoSEQ multiplex PCR, and TCRdb holds only the in-frame ones, with some missing. In the table there are around 57,000 clones, 88% of which are singletons. The sequenced material came from peripheral blood. The receptors shown here come from a woman of 80 years or more with active COVID-19.

The V and J genes are TRBV11-2 and TRBJ2-7; D not certain. Germline CDR1 and CDR2: SGHAT and FQNNGV. V shed 5 bases and J shed 4 bases, with 9 bases lying between them. CDR3 length: 12 residues. The CDR3: CASSKYSYEQYF. The CDR3 nucleotides read TGTGCCAGCAGCAAATACAGTTACGAGCAGTACTTC.

This chain connects TRBV5-4 to TRBJ2-3, with 8 bases aligning to TRBD2. There are 16 residues in the CDR3. The V and J ends lost 0 bases and 2 bases, in that order; junction bases with no gene match: 5. Germline V gives CDR1 SGHNT, CDR2 YYREEE (reference sequence). The CDR3 DNA follows: TGTGCCAGCAGCTTGGCGCGGGGGGCCTACACAGATACGCAGTATTTT. It encodes CASSLARGAYTDTQYF. Together with reference TRBV5-4 and TRBJ2-3, the CDR3 gives the full variable domain: ETGVTQSPTHLIKTRGQQVTLRCSSQSGHNTVSWYQQALGQGPQFIFQYYREEENGRGNFPPRFSGLQFPNYSSELNVNALELDDSALYLCASSLARGAYTDTQYFGPGTRLTVL.

This chain joins TRBV4-2 and TRBJ1-2; TRBD1 agrees at 7 bases. The CDR3 has 15 residues. The ends lost 1 base at V and 4 bases at J; junction bases unmatched: 6. Looked up from germline, CDR1 is LGHNA and CDR2 is YNFKEQ. The CDR3 spells CASSQGDREVYGYTF. DNA of the CDR3: TGTGCCAGCAGCCAAGGCGACAGGGAGGTCTATGGCTACACCTTC.

This clone was found once. This rearrangement joins TRBV5-1 to TRBJ2-7, with 7 bases aligning to TRBD1. V lost 0 bases and J lost 1; bases outside the gene matches: 7. Germline CDR1 SGHRS, CDR2 YFSETQ. The CDR3 runs 16 residues. CDR3: CASSLAPPGQSYEQYF. CDR3 sequence (DNA): TGCGCCAGCAGCTTGGCGCCTCCGGGACAGTCCTACGAGCAGTACTTC. Combining the CDR3 with reference TRBV5-1 and TRBJ2-7 gives the whole variable domain KAGVTQTPRYLIKTRGQQVTLSCSPISGHRSVSWYQQTPGQGLQFLFEYFSETQRNKGNFPGRFSGRQFSNSRSEMNVSTLELGDSALYLCASSLAPPGQSYEQYFGPGTRLTVT.

The V gene is TRBV15, the J gene TRBJ2-7; the match to TRBD2 covers 8 bases. Trimming at V came to 0 bases and at J to 2 bases, leaving 9 bases not matched to a gene. The CDR3 sequence is 17 residues long. Germline values: CDR1 LNHNV, CDR2 YYDKDF (reference sequence). The CDR3 DNA follows: TGTGCCACCAGCAGAGATCTGGTTAGCGGGACTCCCTACGAGCAGTACTTC. As protein: CATSRDLVSGTPYEQYF.

The chain links TRBV11-3 to TRBJ2-3; a weak D match, TRBD1 (6 bases). V dropped 3 bases and J dropped 3 bases, with 10 bases sitting between them. In germline, CDR1 is SGHNT, CDR2 YENEEA. The CDR3 extends over 14 amino acids. CDR3 coding DNA: TGTGCCAGCAGCTTGAACAGGGAAACAGATACGCAGTATTTT. Amino acids: CASSLNRETDTQYF.

The chain has TRBV9 and TRBJ1-4; D is undetermined. Trimming stripped 0 bases from V and 4 bases from J, with 7 bases between. The CDR3 length is 14 residues. CDR1 is SGDLS, CDR2 YYNGEE, per germline. The DNA of the CDR3 is TGTGCCAGCAGCGTAGGACTGAGTAATGAAAAACTGTTTTTT. It encodes CASSVGLSNEKLFF. The entire variable domain, with the rest obtained from reference TRBV9 and TRBJ1-4, is as follows: DSGVTQTPKHLITATGQRVTLRCSPRSGDLSVYWYQQSLDQGLQFLIQYYNGEERAKGNILERFSAQQFPDLHSELNLSSLELGDSALYFCASSVGLSNEKLFFGSGTQLSVL.

The genes are TRBV5-4 and TRBJ2-2; the match to TRBD1 covers 10 bases. Germline values: CDR1 SGHNT, CDR2 YYREEE (reference sequence). This CDR3 comprises 15 residues. J was trimmed by 2 bases and V by 4 bases; bases with no gene match: 2. DNA of the CDR3: TGTGCCAGCAGCAGGACAGGGGGAAACACCGGGGAGCTGTTTTTT. This gives the protein CASSRTGGNTGELFF. The whole variable domain, remainder taken from reference TRBV5-4 and TRBJ2-2, is ETGVTQSPTHLIKTRGQQVTLRCSSQSGHNTVSWYQQALGQGPQFIFQYYREEENGRGNFPPRFSGLQFPNYSSELNVNALELDDSALYLCASSRTGGNTGELFFGEGSRLTVL.

This clone occurred once. The CDR3 DNA sequence: TGTGCCAGCAGCGTAGATCACAATTCCTACGAGCAGTACTTC. This gives the protein CASSVDHNSYEQYF. V and J are TRBV9 and TRBJ2-7; D gene unclear. The V end lost 0 bases, the J end lost 1 base, and 8 bases lay between the germline ends. The germline CDR1 and CDR2 sequences are SGDLS and YYNGEE. There are 14 residues in the CDR3.

This clone was counted a few times. V gene TRBV2 combines with J gene TRBJ2-7; D is possibly TRBD1 (6 bases). Germline-derived CDR1 and CDR2 are SNHLY and FYNNEI. This CDR3 is 15 amino acids long. Trimming cost V 6 bases and J 0 bases, with 15 bases left between them. Written as DNA, the CDR3 is TGTGCCAGCAGGAGGACAGTGAACCCCTCCTACGAGCAGTACTTC. It translates to CASRRTVNPSYEQYF.

V is TRBV6-4 and J is TRBJ1-6; 8 nucleotides agree with TRBD1. V lost 2 bases to trimming and J lost 3 bases; unmatched junction nucleotides: 6. The CDR3 is 17 residues long. Germline-derived CDR1 and CDR2 are MRHNA and SNTAGT. The CDR3 is CASSDTRTGSYNSPLHF. Written as DNA, the CDR3 is TGTGCCAGCAGTGACACTAGGACAGGGAGCTATAATTCACCCCTCCACTTT.

The chain joins TRBV10-2 to TRBJ2-1; 8 positions match TRBD2. Germline CDR1 and CDR2: WSHSY and SAAADI. The CDR3 has 12 residues. Germline trimming cut 8 bases from V and 6 bases from J; bases unmatched to any gene: 3. CDR3 sequence (DNA): TGCGCCAGCCACGGGGGGGGCAATGAGCAGTTCTTC. As protein: CASHGGGNEQFF.

V is TRBV7-9 and J is TRBJ1-1, with TRBD1 matching 11 bases. Unmatched junction bases numbered 2, after V lost 5 bases and J lost 3 bases. The length of the CDR3 is 14 residues. Germline V gene lookup returns CDR1 SEHNR and CDR2 FQNEAQ (reference sequence). The CDR3: CASSRGQGDTEAFF. The CDR3 nucleotides read TGTGCCAGCAGCCGGGGACAGGGGGACACTGAAGCTTTCTTT. Filled out from reference TRBV7-9 and TRBJ1-1, the complete variable domain reads DTGVSQNPRHKITKRGQNVTFRCDPISEHNRLYWYRQTLGQGPEFLTYFQNEAQLEKSRLLSDRFSAERPKGSFSTLEIQRTEQGDSAMYLCASSRGQGDTEAFFGQGTRLTVV.

This clone has only one observation. The V gene is TRBV2, the J gene TRBJ2-6; 11 positions agree with TRBD1. Germline CDR1 SNHLY, CDR2 FYNNEI. V lost 9 bases and J lost 0; bases outside the gene matches: 1. The CDR3 is 15 amino acids. The CDR3 loop is CARGTGGSGANVLTF. Written as DNA, the CDR3 is TGTGCCAGGGGGACAGGGGGCTCTGGGGCCAACGTCCTGACTTTC. Looking up the rest from reference TRBV2 and TRBJ2-6 gives the full variable domain: EPEVTQTPSHQVTQMGQEVILRCVPISNHLYFYWYRQILGQKVEFLVSFYNNEISEKSEIFDDQFSVERPDGSNFTLKIRSTKLEDSAMYFCARGTGGSGANVLTFGAGSRLTVL.

The J gene is TRBJ2-7, the V gene TRBV7-2, with TRBD1 matching 9 bases. Germline V gene data show CDR1 as SGHTA and CDR2 as FQGNSA. The J segment lost 3 bases and the V segment lost 4 bases, leaving 7 bases of the junction unmatched. The CDR3 is made up of 15 amino acids. The CDR3 region is CASSSWDRALYEQYF. The CDR3 region has the DNA TGTGCCAGCAGCTCATGGGACAGGGCCCTCTACGAGCAGTACTTC. Filled out from reference TRBV7-2 and TRBJ2-7, the complete variable domain reads GAGVSQSPSNKVTEKGKDVELRCDPISGHTALYWYRQSLGQGLEFLIYFQGNSAPDKSGLPSDRFSAERTGGSVSTLTIQRTQQEDSAVYLCASSSWDRALYEQYFGPGTRLTVT.

This chain uses TRBV18 with TRBJ2-1, with 13 bases that match TRBD2. The CDR3 contains 15 residues. V was clipped by 3 bases and J by 7 bases; unmatched bases: 3. Looked up from germline, CDR1 is KGHSH and CDR2 is LQKENI. CDR3 nucleotides: TGTGCCAGCTCACCCGGGACTAGCGGGGTTAATGAGCAGTTCTTC. Protein sequence: CASSPGTSGVNEQFF.

About this clone: Other DNA sequences in the sample encode the same CDR3. The chain has TRBV2 and TRBJ2-3; D gene uncertain. The CDR3 runs 12 residues. Germline V gene sequence: CDR1 SNHLY, CDR2 FYNNEI. Trimming removed 1 base at V and 4 bases at J, with 3 bases between. CDR3 residues: CASSEVADTQYF. As DNA, the CDR3 is TGTGCCAGCAGTGAAGTCGCAGATACGCAGTATTTT.

The chain recombines TRBV19 with TRBJ2-5, with TRBD2 matching 8 bases. Germline V gene lookup returns CDR1 LNHDA and CDR2 SQIVND (reference sequence). V lost 6 bases, J lost 4 bases, and 4 bases stayed unmatched. The CDR3 runs to 13 residues. CDR3 sequence: CASSQRGPETQYF. For the CDR3, the DNA is TGTGCCAGTAGCCAGCGGGGGCCAGAGACCCAGTACTTC.

This chain links TRBV5-1 with TRBJ1-1, with TRBD1 matching 7 bases. V lost 4 bases and J lost 1; bases outside the gene matches: 4. The CDR3 runs 14 residues. CDR1 SGHRS and CDR2 YFSETQ come from the germline V gene. CDR3: CASSQGQPNTEAFF. The CDR3 bases are TGCGCCAGCAGCCAGGGACAGCCGAACACTGAAGCTTTCTTT.

This chain connects TRBV28 to TRBJ1-4; TRBD1 is a possible D gene (6 bases). Between the trimmed V and J ends, which lost 5 bases and 13 bases, there was a span of 14 bases. The CDR3 runs to 12 residues. CDR1 is MDHEN and CDR2 is SYDVKM in the germline V gene. The DNA for the CDR3 is TGTGCCAGCAGTGGATCGACAGGTCTACTGTTTTTT. This sequence encodes CASSGSTGLLFF.